These 21 T cell receptor beta chains were sequenced from one sample in a study of T-cell memory formation after mild COVID-19. Using its own MiXCR run on the 5' RACE reads, TCRdb lists one record per CDR3 protein. This sample has about 140,000 distinct CDR3 sequences; around 15% occur once, and the top ten carry under 30%. The material sequenced was PBMCs or a T cell subset sorted from them (not recorded which). These receptors were collected from an adult woman who had mild COVID-19 (a few samples of this study predate the infection). Cell type and time point are not known.

This clonotype has more than one count but fewer than ten. The chain employs TRBV4-2 and TRBJ2-5, with a weak D call TRBD1 (5 bases). Trimming pared 0 bases from V and 5 bases from J, leaving 13 bases between. The CDR3 is 15 residues long. Germline loops: CDR1 LGHNA, CDR2 YNFKEQ. The CDR3 DNA sequence: TGTGCCAGCAGCCAAGATGGCAGGGCGGTGGAGACCCAGTACTTC. Amino acid sequence: CASSQDGRAVETQYF.

This chain uses TRBV29-1 with TRBJ1-1; the D is unclear. The CDR3 totals 15 residues. CDR1 and CDR2 (germline): SQVTM, ANQGSEA. Deletions cut 0 bases from V and 1 base from J, with 12 bases between. The CDR3 sequence: CSVEDLELWNTEAFF. CDR3 sequence (DNA): TGCAGCGTTGAAGATCTAGAGCTTTGGAACACTGAAGCTTTCTTT.

This clonotype was counted only a few times. The chain employs TRBV27 and TRBJ2-7; weak D call: TRBD1 (6 bases). V was clipped by 5 bases and J by 3 bases, with 11 bases between them. Per germline, CDR1 MNHEY and CDR2 SMNVEV (reference sequence). The CDR3 sequence is 13 residues long. The DNA of the CDR3 is TGTGCCAGCAGTCTCGGACAGTTCTACGAGCAGTACTTC. Translating gives CASSLGQFYEQYF.

This clonotype has just a few counts. The V gene is TRBV29-1, the J gene TRBJ2-7; the D gene is possibly TRBD1 (5 bases). Deletions cut 8 bases from V and 0 bases from J, with 14 bases between. Germline CDR1 SQVTM, CDR2 ANQGSEA. The CDR3 spans 13 residues. CDR3 coding DNA: TGCAGCACCGGAACAGGTAGCTCCTACGAGCAGTACTTC. Amino acids: CSTGTGSSYEQYF.

This clonotype was counted only a few times. The V gene is TRBV6-5, the J gene TRBJ2-1, with D tentatively TRBD2 (6 bases). The germline gives CDR1 MNHEY, CDR2 SVGAGI. The V end lost 5 bases, the J end lost 3 bases, and 11 bases lay between the germline ends. The CDR3 covers 14 residues. The CDR3 protein is CASSDGEVYNEQFF. The CDR3 bases are TGTGCCAGCAGTGACGGGGAGGTCTACAATGAGCAGTTCTTC.

V usage is TRBV25-1 and J usage is TRBJ1-1; TRBD1 agrees at 10 bases. Germline-derived CDR1 and CDR2 are MGHDK and SYGVNS. Losses at the gene ends were 5 bases for V and 11 bases for J; bases not matched to a gene: 14. The CDR3 sequence is 15 residues long. CDR3 sequence (DNA): TGTGCCAGCAGTACACTGGGTGGGACAGGGGACTGGGCTTTCTTT. Amino acids: CASSTLGGTGDWAFF.

This chain connects TRBV12-3 or TRBV12-4 to TRBJ1-5; unclear D gene. The CDR3 length is 14 residues. V was trimmed by 3 bases and J by 5 bases, leaving 11 bases between them. As DNA, the CDR3 is TGTGCCAGCAGTTTGAGCCCCGGGTATCAGCCCCAGCATTTT. Its translation: CASSLSPGYQPQHF.

The V call is TRBV6-5, the J call TRBJ2-7; D not certain. The V end lost 2 bases, the J end lost 2 bases, and 7 bases lay between the germline ends. The CDR3 spans 13 residues. Germline CDR1 is MNHEY and CDR2 is SVGAGI. The CDR3 spells CASSYKRPYEQYF. The CDR3 coding sequence is TGTGCCAGCAGTTACAAGCGACCCTACGAGCAGTACTTC.

Many counts were recorded for this clonotype. The gene calls are TRBV4-2 and TRBJ2-7; 8 bases map to TRBD2. CDR3 length: 15 amino acids. The J segment lost 1 base and the V segment lost 1 base, leaving 3 bases of the junction unmatched. Germline CDR1 LGHNA, CDR2 YNFKEQ. Here the CDR3 reads CASSQGLAGSYEQYF. In DNA, the CDR3 is TGTGCCAGCAGCCAAGGATTAGCGGGATCCTACGAGCAGTACTTC.

This clonotype was seen at least ten times. Written as DNA, the CDR3 is TGTGCCAGCAGTCCCGTGGCGGGGCCACTCGAGCAGTACTTC. This gives the protein CASSPVAGPLEQYF. V usage is TRBV27 and J usage is TRBJ2-7, with D perhaps matching TRBD2 (6 bases). The germline V gene encodes CDR1 MNHEY and CDR2 SMNVEV (reference sequence). Between the trimmed V and J ends, which lost 5 bases and 6 bases, there was a span of 17 bases. CDR3 length equals 14 residues.

This clonotype was recorded only once. This chain connects TRBV6-5 to TRBJ1-1; D not resolved. Germline values: CDR1 MNHEY, CDR2 SVGAGI. V gave up 0 bases and J gave up 4 bases, with 9 bases separating them. This CDR3 is 14 amino acids long. The CDR3 nucleotides read TGTGCCAGCAGTTACTCGACGGGGAGCACTGAAGCTTTCTTT. Translating gives CASSYSTGSTEAFF.

V and J are TRBV5-1 and TRBJ1-2; 12 nucleotides line up with TRBD1. V shed 4 bases and J 6 bases; nucleotides not matched to a gene: 4. The CDR3 sequence is 14 residues long. Germline V gene lookup returns CDR1 SGHRS and CDR2 YFSETQ. CDR3 nucleotide sequence: TGCGCCAGCAGCCCGGGACAGGGGGCAGATGGCTACACCTTC. It yields the protein CASSPGQGADGYTF.

The CDR3 here is CSARDGRGTGELFF. The CDR3 region has the DNA TGCAGTGCTAGAGATGGGAGGGGCACCGGGGAGCTGTTTTTT. The chain links TRBV20-1 to TRBJ2-2, with 7 nucleotides matching TRBD2. The CDR3 contains 14 residues. V gave up 0 bases and J gave up 4 bases; unmatched junction bases: 2. Germline-derived CDR1 and CDR2 are DFQATT and SNEGSKA (reference sequence).

This clonotype appeared a few times. The chain uses TRBV6-6 and TRBJ2-5; tentative D call: TRBD1 (5 bases). This CDR3 is built from 15 residues. The ends were cut back, 0 bases at V and 5 bases at J, with 13 bases in the middle. Germline V gene sequence: CDR1 MNHNY, CDR2 SVGAGI (reference sequence). CDR3 DNA sequence: TGTGCCAGCAGTTACTCGAACCAGGGTTTGGAGACCCAGTACTTC. As protein: CASSYSNQGLETQYF.

The chain uses TRBV27 and TRBJ2-7; 7 bases are a match to TRBD2. The CDR3 has 13 residues. Trimming cost V 4 bases and J 4 bases; bases outside gene matches: 4. Per the germline V gene, CDR1 is MNHEY and CDR2 is SMNVEV (reference sequence). CDR3 in amino acids: CASSYKAGYEQYF. The CDR3 region has the DNA TGTGCCAGCAGTTACAAAGCGGGGTACGAGCAGTACTTC.

This clonotype has a handful of counts. The chain links TRBV29-1 to TRBJ2-7; D is perhaps TRBD1 or TRBD2 (6 bases each). V was trimmed by 6 bases and J by 0 bases, leaving 15 bases between them. CDR1 is SQVTM and CDR2 is ANQGSEA in the germline V gene. The CDR3 sequence is 14 residues long. This chain's CDR3 is CSVLQGGGSYEQYF. The CDR3 nucleotides are TGCAGCGTACTACAGGGAGGCGGCTCCTACGAGCAGTACTTC.

This clonotype was observed many times. The CDR3 coding sequence is TGTGCCAGCAGTTCCTGGTATTCAGGGGAAGAGCAGTACTTC. As protein: CASSSWYSGEEQYF. The chain has TRBV12-3 or TRBV12-4 and TRBJ2-7, with a possible D match to TRBD1 (6 bases). The germline V and J ends were trimmed by 4 bases and 7 bases, with 17 bases remaining between them. This CDR3 has 14 residues.

The V call is TRBV12-3 or TRBV12-4, the J call TRBJ2-5; D is unresolved. The CDR3 is 16 amino acids. V lost 2 bases, J lost 4 bases, and 17 bases lay in between. For the CDR3, the DNA is TGTGCCAGCAGTTTAACCCGGCCGACCTTCGGAGAGACCCAGTACTTC. The encoded protein is CASSLTRPTFGETQYF.

This clonotype appeared many times. V usage is TRBV12-3 or TRBV12-4 and J usage is TRBJ1-2; D uncertain. Trimming shortened V by 3 bases and J by 5 bases, and 13 bases separated the two germline ends. This CDR3 region has 14 residues. The CDR3 region has the DNA TGTGCCAGCAGTTTCCCGTTTAAATCATATGGCTACACCTTC. It encodes CASSFPFKSYGYTF.

This chain links TRBV6-5 with TRBJ2-2; either TRBD1 or TRBD2 may fit D (5 bases each). From germline, CDR1 is MNHEY and CDR2 SVGAGI. The ends were cut back, 5 bases at V and 6 bases at J, with 16 bases in the middle. The CDR3 has 15 residues. CDR3 DNA: TGTGCCAGCAGTCCTCGAGAGGGGTACGCCGGGGAGCTGTTTTTT. It yields the protein CASSPREGYAGELFF.

This clonotype has a handful of counts. The rearrangement joins TRBV5-1 to TRBJ2-1; tentatively, D is TRBD2 (6 bases). Between the trimmed V and J ends, which lost 3 bases and 8 bases, there was a span of 12 bases. The CDR3 totals 13 residues. Germline CDR1 and CDR2: SGHRS and YFSETQ. The CDR3 coding sequence is TGCGCCAGCAGCTGGAGGGACGGCGATGAGCAGTTCTTC. This gives the protein CASSWRDGDEQFF. The full variable domain, with the rest looked up from reference TRBV5-1 and TRBJ2-1, is KAGVTQTPRYLIKTRGQQVTLSCSPISGHRSVSWYQQTPGQGLQFLFEYFSETQRNKGNFPGRFSGRQFSNSRSEMNVSTLELGDSALYLCASSWRDGDEQFFGPGTRLTVL.